Below, 8 T cell receptor beta chains from the same sample are listed, as sequenced in a study of T cell repertoires in cytomegalovirus infection. MiXCR was run by TCRdb on the reads, yielding one entry per CDR3 protein. The sample consists of just over 300,000 distinct CDR3 sequences, roughly 17% of them appearing once. Sample: PBMCs. The receptors derive from a human donor in good health (CMV status not recorded). Some clones in this sample may be carry-over from other donors' samples.

This clonotype was observed a few times. The V call is TRBV2, the J call TRBJ2-1, with a tentative D call TRBD2 (5 bases). Germline values: CDR1 SNHLY, CDR2 FYNNEI. The CDR3 is 14 amino acids. The V end was cut by 6 bases, the J end by 12 bases, with 21 bases between. The CDR3 bases are TGTGCCAGCAGGTCAGACGGACTGCTACACGGGCAGTTCTTC. This gives the protein CASRSDGLLHGQFF.

The chain recombines TRBV12-3 or TRBV12-4 with TRBJ2-3, with 8 bases lining up with TRBD1. The CDR3 is made up of 17 amino acids. V gave up 6 bases and J gave up 4 bases; unmatched junction bases: 15. CDR3 protein: CASSPGWAGGLADTQYF. In nucleotides, the CDR3 is TGTGCCAGCAGCCCGGGGTGGGCAGGGGGCTTAGCAGATACGCAGTATTTT.

The chain is built from TRBV28 and TRBJ2-1; D is ambiguous. Trimming removed 8 bases at V and 8 bases at J, with 16 bases between. Germline values: CDR1 MDHEN, CDR2 SYDVKM. The CDR3 totals 13 residues. The CDR3 DNA reads TGTGCCAGCTCCCCCATAGTCTTGGATGAGCAGTTCTTC. Amino acids: CASSPIVLDEQFF. The whole variable domain, filled in from reference TRBV28 and TRBJ2-1, reads DVKVTQSSRYLVKRTGEKVFLECVQDMDHENMFWYRQDPGLGLRLIYFSYDVKMKEKGDIPEGYSVSREKKERFSLILESASTNQTSMYLCASSPIVLDEQFFGPGTRLTVL.

The V and J genes are TRBV7-9 and TRBJ2-2; D remains ambiguous. V lost 3 bases to trimming and J lost 1 base, with 6 bases between them. This CDR3 has 14 residues. Looked up from germline, CDR1 is SEHNR and CDR2 is FQNEAQ (reference sequence). CDR3 protein: CASSFGENTGELFF. The DNA of the CDR3 is TGTGCCAGCAGCTTTGGAGAGAACACCGGGGAGCTGTTTTTT.

This clonotype was found many times. The chain uses TRBV12-3 or TRBV12-4 and TRBJ1-2; TRBD1 agrees at 8 bases. With V trimmed by 7 bases and J by 8 bases, 15 bases remained unmatched. This CDR3 has 15 amino acids. The CDR3 loop reads CASTRARTGRLGYTF. CDR3 coding DNA: TGTGCCAGCACCCGTGCCCGGACAGGGAGATTAGGCTACACCTTC.

CDR3 bases: TGTGCCAGCAGTTACCGGACAGGGGATACTGAAGCTTTCTTT. It is translated as CASSYRTGDTEAFF. The chain has TRBV6-2 or TRBV6-3 and TRBJ1-1, with TRBD1 matching over 9 bases. CDR1 and CDR2 from the germline V gene are MNHEY and SVGEGT. Unmatched junction bases numbered 3, after V lost 2 bases and J lost 5 bases. CDR3 length equals 14 residues.

This clonotype was counted at least ten times. The rearrangement uses TRBV24-1 and TRBJ2-1; 7 nucleotides align to TRBD1. V was pared by 2 bases and J by 7 bases, with 7 bases of the junction left unmatched. Per germline, CDR1 KGHDR and CDR2 SFDVKD. The CDR3 runs 15 residues. CDR3 in amino acids: CATSDSVIRGNEQFF. The CDR3 DNA follows: TGTGCCACCAGTGATTCAGTGATCAGGGGGAATGAGCAGTTCTTC.

This clonotype was seen only a few times. The chain employs TRBV6-2 or TRBV6-3 and TRBJ1-4; 9 nucleotides align to TRBD1. Germline values: CDR1 MNHEY, CDR2 SVGEGT. V gave up 10 bases and J gave up 8 bases; unmatched junction bases: 11. The CDR3 has 14 residues. CDR3 sequence (DNA): TGTGCCACCAGCCGGGACAGGGCGTTCGAAAAACTGTTTTTT. Its protein product is CATSRDRAFEKLFF.